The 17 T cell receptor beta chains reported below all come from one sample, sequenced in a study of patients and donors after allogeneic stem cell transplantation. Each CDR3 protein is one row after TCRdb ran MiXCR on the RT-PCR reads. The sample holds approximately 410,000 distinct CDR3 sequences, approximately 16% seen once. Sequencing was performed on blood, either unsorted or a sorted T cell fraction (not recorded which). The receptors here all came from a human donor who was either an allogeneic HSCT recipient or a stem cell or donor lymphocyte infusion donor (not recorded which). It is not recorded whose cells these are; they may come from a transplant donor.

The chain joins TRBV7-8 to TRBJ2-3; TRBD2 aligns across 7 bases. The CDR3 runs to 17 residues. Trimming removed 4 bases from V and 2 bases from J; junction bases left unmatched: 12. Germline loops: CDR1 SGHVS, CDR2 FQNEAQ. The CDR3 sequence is CASSSPRPGTTTDTQYF. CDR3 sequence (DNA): TGTGCCAGCAGCTCACCTCGGCCCGGGACTACCACAGATACGCAGTATTTT.

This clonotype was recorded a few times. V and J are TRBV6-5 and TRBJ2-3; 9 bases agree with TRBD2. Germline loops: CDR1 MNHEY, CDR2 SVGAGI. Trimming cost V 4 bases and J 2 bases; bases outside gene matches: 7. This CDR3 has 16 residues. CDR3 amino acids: CASSSEKGLATDTQYF. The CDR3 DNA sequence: TGTGCCAGCAGTTCCGAGAAGGGACTAGCCACAGATACGCAGTATTTT.

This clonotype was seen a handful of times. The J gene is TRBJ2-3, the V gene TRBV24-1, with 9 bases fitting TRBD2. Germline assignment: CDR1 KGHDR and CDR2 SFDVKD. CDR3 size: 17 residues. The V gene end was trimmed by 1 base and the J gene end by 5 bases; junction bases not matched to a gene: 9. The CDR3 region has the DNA TGTGCCACCAGTGATTTCTCAATAGCGGGAGCTAAAGATACGCAGTATTTT. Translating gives CATSDFSIAGAKDTQYF.

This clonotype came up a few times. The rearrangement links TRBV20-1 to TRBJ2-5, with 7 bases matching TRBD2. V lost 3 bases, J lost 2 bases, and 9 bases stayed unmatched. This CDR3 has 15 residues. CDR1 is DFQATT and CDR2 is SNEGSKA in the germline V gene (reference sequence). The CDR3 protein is CSASPWGGEQETQYF. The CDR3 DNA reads TGCAGTGCTAGTCCTTGGGGGGGGGAACAAGAGACCCAGTACTTC.

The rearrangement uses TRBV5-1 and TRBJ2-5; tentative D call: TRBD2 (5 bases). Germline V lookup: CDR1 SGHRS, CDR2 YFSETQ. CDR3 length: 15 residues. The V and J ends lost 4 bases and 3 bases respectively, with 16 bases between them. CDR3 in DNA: TGCGCCAGCAGCCCCGGGGTCCTACCCAAAGAGACCCAGTACTTC. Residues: CASSPGVLPKETQYF.

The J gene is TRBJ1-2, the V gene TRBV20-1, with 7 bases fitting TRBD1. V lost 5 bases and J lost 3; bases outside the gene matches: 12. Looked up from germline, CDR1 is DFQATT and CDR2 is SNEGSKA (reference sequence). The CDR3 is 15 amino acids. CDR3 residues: CSAQPTGEVYYGYTF. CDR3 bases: TGCAGTGCTCAACCTACAGGGGAGGTTTACTATGGCTACACCTTC.

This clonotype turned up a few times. CDR3 residues: CASSSGTRDEYQETQYF. The DNA for the CDR3 is TGTGCCAGCAGCTCAGGGACTAGGGATGAGTACCAAGAGACCCAGTACTTC. The V gene is TRBV13, the J gene TRBJ2-5; 8 bases line up with TRBD2. Germline loops: CDR1 PRHDT, CDR2 FYEKMQ (reference sequence). There are 17 residues in the CDR3. J was trimmed by 0 bases and V by 4 bases; bases with no gene match: 10.

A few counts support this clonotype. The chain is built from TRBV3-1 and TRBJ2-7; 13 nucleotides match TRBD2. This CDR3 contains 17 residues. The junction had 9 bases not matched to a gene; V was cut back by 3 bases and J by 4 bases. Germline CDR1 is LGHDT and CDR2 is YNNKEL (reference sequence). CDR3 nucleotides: TGTGCCAGCAGCCACGGGACTAGCGGGACAAGGTTGTACGAGCAGTACTTC. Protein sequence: CASSHGTSGTRLYEQYF.

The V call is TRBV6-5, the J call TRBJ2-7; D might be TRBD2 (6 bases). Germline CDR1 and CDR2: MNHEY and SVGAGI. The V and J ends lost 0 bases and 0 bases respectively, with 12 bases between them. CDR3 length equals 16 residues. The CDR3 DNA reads TGTGCCAGCAGTTACTCGGCGAGCGGGTTCTCCTACGAGCAGTACTTC. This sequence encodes CASSYSASGFSYEQYF.

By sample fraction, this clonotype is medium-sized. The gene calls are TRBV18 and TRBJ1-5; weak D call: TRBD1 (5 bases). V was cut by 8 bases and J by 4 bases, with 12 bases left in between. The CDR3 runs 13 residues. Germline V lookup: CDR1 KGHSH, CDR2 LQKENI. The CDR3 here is CASSPGGNQPQHF. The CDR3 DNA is TGTGCCAGCAGCCCCGGGGGGAATCAGCCCCAGCATTTT.

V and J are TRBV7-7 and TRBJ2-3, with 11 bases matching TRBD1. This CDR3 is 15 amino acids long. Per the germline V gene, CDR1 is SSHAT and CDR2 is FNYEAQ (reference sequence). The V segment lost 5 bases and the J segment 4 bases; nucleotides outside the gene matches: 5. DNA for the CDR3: TGTGCCAGCAGCCCCGGGACAGGGGGTCCAGATACGCAGTATTTT. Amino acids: CASSPGTGGPDTQYF.

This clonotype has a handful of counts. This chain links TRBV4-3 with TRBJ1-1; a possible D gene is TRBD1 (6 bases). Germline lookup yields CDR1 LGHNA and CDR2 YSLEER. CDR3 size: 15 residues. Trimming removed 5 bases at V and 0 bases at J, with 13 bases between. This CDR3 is CASSTQGHMNTEAFF. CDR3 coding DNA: TGCGCCAGCAGCACTCAGGGGCACATGAACACTGAAGCTTTCTTT.

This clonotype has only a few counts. The CDR3 sequence is CSARAGASGGGATYEQYF. The CDR3 DNA follows: TGCAGTGCTAGGGCGGGGGCTAGCGGAGGTGGGGCGACCTACGAGCAGTACTTC. The rearrangement joins TRBV20-1 to TRBJ2-7; D might be TRBD2 (7 bases). CDR1 is DFQATT and CDR2 is SNEGSKA in the germline V gene (reference sequence). V lost 3 bases, J lost 2 bases, and 26 bases lay in between. The CDR3 sequence is 18 residues long.

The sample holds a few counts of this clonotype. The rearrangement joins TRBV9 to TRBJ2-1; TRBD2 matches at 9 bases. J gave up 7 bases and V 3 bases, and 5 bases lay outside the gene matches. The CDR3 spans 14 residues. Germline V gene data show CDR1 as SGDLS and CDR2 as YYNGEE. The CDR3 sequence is CASSAGTSYNEQFF. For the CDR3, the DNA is TGTGCCAGCAGCGCAGGGACTAGCTATAATGAGCAGTTCTTC.

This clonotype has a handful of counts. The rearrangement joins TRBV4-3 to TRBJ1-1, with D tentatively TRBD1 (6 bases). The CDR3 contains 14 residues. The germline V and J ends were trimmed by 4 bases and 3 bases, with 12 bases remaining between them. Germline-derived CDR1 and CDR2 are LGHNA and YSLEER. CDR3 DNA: TGCGCCAGCAGCCCGTGGACAGACTACACTGAAGCTTTCTTT. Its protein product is CASSPWTDYTEAFF.

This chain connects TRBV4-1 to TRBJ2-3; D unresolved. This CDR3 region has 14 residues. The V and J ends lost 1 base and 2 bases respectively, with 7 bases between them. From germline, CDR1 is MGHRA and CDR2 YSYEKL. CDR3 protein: CASSQGDFTDTQYF. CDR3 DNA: TGCGCCAGCAGCCAAGGCGACTTCACAGATACGCAGTATTTT.

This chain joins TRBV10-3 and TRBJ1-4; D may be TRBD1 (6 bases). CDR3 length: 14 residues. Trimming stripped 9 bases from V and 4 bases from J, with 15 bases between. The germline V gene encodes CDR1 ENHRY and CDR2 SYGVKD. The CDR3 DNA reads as TGTGCCATTTCCCGGGACACAATTAATGAAAAACTGTTTTTT. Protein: CAISRDTINEKLFF.